Described below is a single T cell receptor beta chain sequence and its context. Its antigen is unknown. This specimen comes from a study of vaccination and CD4 T cells after COVID-19. As for the study in general: Post-vaccine specimens were obtained a median approximately 70 days after dose two (range 14 to 241). Overlapping spike peptides served as the stimulus for the cells. These peptides came from SARS-CoV-2 and from the common cold coronaviruses HCoV-NL63, HCoV-OC43 and HCoV-229E.

Regarding the study as a whole: Recorded median SARS-CoV-2-reactive clonotype numbers increased from approximately 21 to 40 without reaching significance.

The sample's treatment: approximately 11-day PBMC culture with coronavirus spike peptide pools or control peptides (ViraFEST assay). CD4+ T cells that had been cultured provided DNA sequenced with the Oncomine TCR Beta short-read assay. TCRdb re-analysed the PCR reads in MiXCR, keeping a single row per CDR3 protein. The sample includes about 20,000 distinct CDR3 sequences, approximately 48% of them seen just once. This CDR3 has 15 residues. The germline V gene encodes CDR1 MNHNS and CDR2 SASEGT. V dropped 6 bases and J dropped 2 bases, with 15 bases sitting between them. The chain combines TRBV6-1 with TRBJ2-3; unclear D gene. The sequence was obtained from a human donor with COVID-19. Sequencing was carried out using cultured CD4+ T cells from blood. CDR3 region: CASRDPKRSTDTQYF. CDR3 in DNA: TGTGCCAGCAGAGACCCAAAGAGGTCCACAGATACGCAGTATTTT.